This TCR beta chain derives from a study of T cells in localized non-small cell lung cancer. Regarding the study as a whole: Adjacent lung was found to contain a median around 56 of the top 100 tumor clones.

Some clones are missing from TCRdb's copy, which holds only in-frame ones; the method was immunoSEQ multiplex PCR. This sample carries just over 70,000 clones, about 86% of them seen once, and the ten largest clones take 20% to 25%. A word on this clone: No antigen is known for it.

Source: peripheral blood, taken before any cancer treatment. The source is a male donor aged 60 or over with stage III squamous cell lung carcinoma.

CDR3 in amino acids: CASSVKLNTEAFF. DNA of the CDR3: TGTGCCAGCAGTGTCAAGTTGAACACTGAAGCTTTCTTT. J is TRBJ1-1 and V is TRBV6-1; D is ambiguous. Germline CDR1 MNHNS, CDR2 SASEGT. Between the trimmed V and J ends, which lost 4 bases and 0 bases, there was a span of 6 bases. The CDR3 totals 13 residues.